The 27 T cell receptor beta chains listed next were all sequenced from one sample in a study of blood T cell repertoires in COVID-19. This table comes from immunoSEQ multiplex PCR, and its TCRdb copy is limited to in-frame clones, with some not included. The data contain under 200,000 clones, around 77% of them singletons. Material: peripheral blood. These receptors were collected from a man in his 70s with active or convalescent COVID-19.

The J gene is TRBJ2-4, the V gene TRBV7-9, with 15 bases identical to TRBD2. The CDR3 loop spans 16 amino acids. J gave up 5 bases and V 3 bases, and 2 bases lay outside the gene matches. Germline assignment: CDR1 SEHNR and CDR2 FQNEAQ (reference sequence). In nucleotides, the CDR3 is TGTGCCAGCAGCTTCCGGACTAGCGGGAGGGAAAACATTCAGTACTTC. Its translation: CASSFRTSGRENIQYF.

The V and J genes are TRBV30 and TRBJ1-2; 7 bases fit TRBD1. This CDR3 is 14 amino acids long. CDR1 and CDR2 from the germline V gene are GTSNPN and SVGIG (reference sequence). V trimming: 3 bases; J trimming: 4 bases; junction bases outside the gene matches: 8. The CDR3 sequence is CAWRENRGTYGYTF. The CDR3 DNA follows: TGTGCCTGGAGGGAAAACAGGGGAACCTATGGCTACACCTTC. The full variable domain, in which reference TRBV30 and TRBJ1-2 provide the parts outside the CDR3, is SQTIHQWPATLVQPVGSPLSLECTVEGTSNPNLYWYRQAAGRGLQLLFYSVGIGQISSEVPQNLSASRPQDRQFILSSKKLLLSDSGFYLCAWRENRGTYGYTFGSGTRLTVV.

The chain's CDR3 is CASSLAGYGEQFF. The CDR3 region has the DNA TGTGCCAGCAGCTTAGCGGGATATGGTGAGCAGTTCTTC. The chain uses TRBV6-5 and TRBJ2-1; TRBD2 agrees at 8 bases. The CDR3 totals 13 residues. The V and J ends lost 6 bases and 9 bases, in that order; junction bases with no gene match: 7. CDR1 MNHEY and CDR2 SVGAGI come from the germline V gene.

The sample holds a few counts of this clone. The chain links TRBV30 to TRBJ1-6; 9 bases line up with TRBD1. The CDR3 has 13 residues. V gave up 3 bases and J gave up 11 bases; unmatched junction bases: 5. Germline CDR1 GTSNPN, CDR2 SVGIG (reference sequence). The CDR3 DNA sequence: TGTGCCTGGAGCGACGGACAGGGGACACCCCTCCACTTT. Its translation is CAWSDGQGTPLHF.

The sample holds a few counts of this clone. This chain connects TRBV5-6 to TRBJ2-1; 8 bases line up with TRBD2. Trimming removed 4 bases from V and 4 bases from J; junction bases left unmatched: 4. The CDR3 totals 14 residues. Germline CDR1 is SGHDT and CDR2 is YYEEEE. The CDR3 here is CASSLPSGYNEQFF. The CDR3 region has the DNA TGTGCCAGCAGCCTGCCTAGCGGGTACAATGAGCAGTTCTTC.

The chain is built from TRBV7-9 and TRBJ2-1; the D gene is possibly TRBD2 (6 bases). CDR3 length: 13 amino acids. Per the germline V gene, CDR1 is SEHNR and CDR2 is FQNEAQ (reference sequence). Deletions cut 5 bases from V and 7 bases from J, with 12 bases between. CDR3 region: CASSQTLANEQFF. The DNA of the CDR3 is TGTGCCAGCAGCCAAACTCTAGCGAATGAGCAGTTCTTC.

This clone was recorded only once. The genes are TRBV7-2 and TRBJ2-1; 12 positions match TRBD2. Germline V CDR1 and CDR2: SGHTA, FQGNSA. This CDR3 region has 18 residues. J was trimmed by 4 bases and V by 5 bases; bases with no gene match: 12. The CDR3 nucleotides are TGTGCCAGCAGCCCCGGACTAGCGGGGAGCTCACCTTACAATGAGCAGTTCTTC. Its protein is CASSPGLAGSSPYNEQFF.

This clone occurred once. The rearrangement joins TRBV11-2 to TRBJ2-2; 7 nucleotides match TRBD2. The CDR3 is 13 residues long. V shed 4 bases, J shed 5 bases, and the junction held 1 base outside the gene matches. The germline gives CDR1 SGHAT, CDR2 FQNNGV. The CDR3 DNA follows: TGTGCCAGCAGCTGGGGGGGTACCGGGGAGCTGTTTTTT. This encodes CASSWGGTGELFF. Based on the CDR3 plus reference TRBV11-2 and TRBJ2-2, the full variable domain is EAGVAQSPRYKIIEKRQSVAFWCNPISGHATLYWYQQILGQGPKLLIQFQNNGVVDDSQLPKDRFSAERLKGVDSTLKIQPAKLEDSAVYLCASSWGGTGELFFGEGSRLTVL.

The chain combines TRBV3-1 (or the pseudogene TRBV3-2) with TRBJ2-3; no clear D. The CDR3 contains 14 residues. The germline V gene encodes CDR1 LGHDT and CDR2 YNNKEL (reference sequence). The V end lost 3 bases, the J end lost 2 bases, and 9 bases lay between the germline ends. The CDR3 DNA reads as TGTGCCAGCAGCCAGGAGCTCTACACAGATACGCAGTATTTT. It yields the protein CASSQELYTDTQYF.

The CDR3 here is CASSLYYGYTF. The CDR3 DNA reads as TGTGCCAGCAGTCTCTACTATGGCTACACCTTC. The rearrangement links TRBV6-5 to TRBJ1-2; D is unresolved. The CDR3 covers 11 residues. Germline V gene sequence: CDR1 MNHEY, CDR2 SVGAGI. The V end lost 5 bases, the J end lost 3 bases, and 4 bases lay between the germline ends.

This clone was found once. The DNA for the CDR3 is TGTGCCAGCAGTCGGGGGGACAGTTTTCAGCCCCAGCATTTT. Translated: CASSRGDSFQPQHF. The chain recombines TRBV6-6 with TRBJ1-5, with 7 positions matching TRBD1. The germline gives CDR1 MNHNY, CDR2 SVGAGI (reference sequence). J lost 6 bases, V lost 5 bases, and 7 bases had no gene match. There are 14 residues in the CDR3.

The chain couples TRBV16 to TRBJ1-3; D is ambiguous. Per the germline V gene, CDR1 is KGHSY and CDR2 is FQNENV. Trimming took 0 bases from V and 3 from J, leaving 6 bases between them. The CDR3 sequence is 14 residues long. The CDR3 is CASSQSNSGNTIYF. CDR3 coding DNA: TGTGCCAGCAGCCAATCAAACAGTGGAAACACCATATATTTT.

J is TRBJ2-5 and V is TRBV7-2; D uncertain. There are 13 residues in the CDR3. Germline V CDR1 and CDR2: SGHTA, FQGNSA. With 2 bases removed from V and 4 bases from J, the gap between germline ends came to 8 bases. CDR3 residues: CASSLPWAETQYF. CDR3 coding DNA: TGTGCCAGCAGCTTACCGTGGGCAGAGACCCAGTACTTC.

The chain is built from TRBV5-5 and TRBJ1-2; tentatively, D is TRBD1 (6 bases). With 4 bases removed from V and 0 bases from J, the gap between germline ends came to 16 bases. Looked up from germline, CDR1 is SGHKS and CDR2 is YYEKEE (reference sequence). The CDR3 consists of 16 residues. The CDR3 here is CASSTGTSPTNYGYTF. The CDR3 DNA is TGTGCCAGCAGCACAGGGACCTCACCAACTAACTATGGCTACACCTTC.

The CDR3 loop is CSAGSQDEQYF. The CDR3 coding sequence is TGCAGTGCCGGGAGTCAGGACGAGCAGTACTTC. The rearrangement joins TRBV20-1 to TRBJ2-7; D possibly corresponds to TRBD2 (6 bases). Trimming took 6 bases from V and 5 from J, leaving 11 bases between them. Germline V CDR1 and CDR2: DFQATT, SNEGSKA (reference sequence). The CDR3 is 11 residues long.

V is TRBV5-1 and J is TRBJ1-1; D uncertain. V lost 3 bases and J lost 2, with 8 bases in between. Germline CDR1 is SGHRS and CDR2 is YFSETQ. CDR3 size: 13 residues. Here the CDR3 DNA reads TGCGCCAGCAGCTCCCAGTACAACACTGAAGCTTTCTTT. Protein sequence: CASSSQYNTEAFF. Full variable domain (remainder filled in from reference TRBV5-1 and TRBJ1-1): KAGVTQTPRYLIKTRGQQVTLSCSPISGHRSVSWYQQTPGQGLQFLFEYFSETQRNKGNFPGRFSGRQFSNSRSEMNVSTLELGDSALYLCASSSQYNTEAFFGQGTRLTVV.

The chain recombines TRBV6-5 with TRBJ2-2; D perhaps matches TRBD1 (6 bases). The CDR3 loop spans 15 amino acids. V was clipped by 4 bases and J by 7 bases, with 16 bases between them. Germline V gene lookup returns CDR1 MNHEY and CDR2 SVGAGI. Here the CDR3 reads CASSFLLGGNGELFF. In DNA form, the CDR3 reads TGTGCCAGCAGTTTCCTATTAGGGGGAAACGGGGAGCTGTTTTTT.

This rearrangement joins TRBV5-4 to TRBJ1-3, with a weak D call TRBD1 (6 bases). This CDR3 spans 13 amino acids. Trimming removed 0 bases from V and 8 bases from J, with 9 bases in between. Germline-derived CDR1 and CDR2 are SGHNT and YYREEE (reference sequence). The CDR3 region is CASSLEGGYTIYF. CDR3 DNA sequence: TGTGCCAGCAGCTTGGAAGGGGGTTACACCATATATTTT.

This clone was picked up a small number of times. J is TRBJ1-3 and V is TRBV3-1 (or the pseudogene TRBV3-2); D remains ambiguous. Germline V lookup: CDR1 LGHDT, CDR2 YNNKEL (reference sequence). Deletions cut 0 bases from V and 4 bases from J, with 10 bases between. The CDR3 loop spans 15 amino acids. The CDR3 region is CASSQDLTAGNTIYF. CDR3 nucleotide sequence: TGTGCCAGCAGCCAAGATCTTACAGCAGGAAACACCATATATTTT.

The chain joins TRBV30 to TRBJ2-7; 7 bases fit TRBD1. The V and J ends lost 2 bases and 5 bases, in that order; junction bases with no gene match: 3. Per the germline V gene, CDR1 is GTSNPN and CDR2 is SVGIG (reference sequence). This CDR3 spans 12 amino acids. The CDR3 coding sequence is TGTGCCTGGAGTTACAGGGGTGACGAGCAGTACTTC. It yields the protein CAWSYRGDEQYF.

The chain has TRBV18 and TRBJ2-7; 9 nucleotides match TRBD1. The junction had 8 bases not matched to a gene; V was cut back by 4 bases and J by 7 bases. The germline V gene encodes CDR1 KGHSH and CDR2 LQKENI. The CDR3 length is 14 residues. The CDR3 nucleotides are TGTGCCAGCTCACGAAGGACAGGGGAACAGGAGCAGTACTTC. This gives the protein CASSRRTGEQEQYF.

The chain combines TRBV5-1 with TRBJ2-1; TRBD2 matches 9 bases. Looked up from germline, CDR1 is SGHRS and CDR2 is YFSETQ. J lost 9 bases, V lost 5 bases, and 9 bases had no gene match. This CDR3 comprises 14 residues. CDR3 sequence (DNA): TGCGCCAGCAGGGGGGTTGGACTAGCGAGTGAGCAGTTCTTC. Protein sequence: CASRGVGLASEQFF.

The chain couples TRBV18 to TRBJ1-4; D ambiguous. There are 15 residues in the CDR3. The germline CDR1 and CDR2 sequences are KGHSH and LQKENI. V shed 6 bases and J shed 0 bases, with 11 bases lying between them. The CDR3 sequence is CASSETAATNEKLFF. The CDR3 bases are TGTGCCAGCTCCGAAACAGCCGCAACTAATGAAAAACTGTTTTTT.

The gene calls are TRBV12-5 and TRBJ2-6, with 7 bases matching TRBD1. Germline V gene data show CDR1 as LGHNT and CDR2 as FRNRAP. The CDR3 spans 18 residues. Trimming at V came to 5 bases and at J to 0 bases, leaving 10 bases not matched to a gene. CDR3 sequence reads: CASGPPRGISSGANVLTF. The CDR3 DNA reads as TGTGCTAGTGGTCCCCCCAGGGGGATAAGCTCTGGGGCCAACGTCCTGACTTTC.

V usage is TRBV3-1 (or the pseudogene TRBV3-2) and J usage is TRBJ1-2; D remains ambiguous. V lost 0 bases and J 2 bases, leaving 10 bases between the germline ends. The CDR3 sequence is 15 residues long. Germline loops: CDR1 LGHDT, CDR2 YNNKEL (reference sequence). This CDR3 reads CASSQDLGGNYGYTF. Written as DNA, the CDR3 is TGTGCCAGCAGCCAAGATCTGGGCGGGAACTATGGCTACACCTTC.

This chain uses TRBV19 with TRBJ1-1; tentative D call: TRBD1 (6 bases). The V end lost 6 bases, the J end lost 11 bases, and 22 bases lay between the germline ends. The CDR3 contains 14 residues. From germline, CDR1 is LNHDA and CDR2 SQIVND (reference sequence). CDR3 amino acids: CASRIGQGSPRAFF. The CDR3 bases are TGTGCCAGTAGGATCGGCCAGGGGAGCCCTCGGGCTTTCTTT. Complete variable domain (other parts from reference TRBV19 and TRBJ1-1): DGGITQSPKYLFRKEGQNVTLSCEQNLNHDAMYWYRQDPGQGLRLIYYSQIVNDFQKGDIAEGYSVSREKKESFPLTVTSAQKNPTAFYLCASRIGQGSPRAFFGQGTRLTVV.

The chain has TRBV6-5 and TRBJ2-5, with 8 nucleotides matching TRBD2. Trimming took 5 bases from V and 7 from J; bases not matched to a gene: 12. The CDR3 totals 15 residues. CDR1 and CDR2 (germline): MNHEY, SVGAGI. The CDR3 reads CASSTFSGNEGTQYF. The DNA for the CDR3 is TGTGCCAGCAGTACTTTTAGCGGGAACGAGGGGACCCAGTACTTC.